The rows below give T cell receptor beta chains drawn from one sample of a study of regulatory T cells in long-lasting Graves disease. TCRdb used MiXCR to reprocess the multiplex PCR reads, holding one entry per CDR3 protein. The table shows about 290,000 distinct CDR3 sequences, with 22% occurring only once. The input for sequencing was peripheral blood mononuclear cells (PBMCs), taken when the disease was refractory, from a patient treated with antithyroid drugs. These receptors originate from a female donor with Graves disease. CDR3s leave out the opening cysteine and the closing phenylalanine or tryptophan. The D gene is left open where the match is weak. Rows give clone size only sometimes, using once, few, many, or a class for an expanded clone.

CDR3aa | d_gene | abundance | v_gene
SVDPGLPETQY | - | few | TRBV29-1
ASSYPSFEQF | - | - | TRBV6-9
ASSWATFSGANVLT | - | many | TRBV12-3/TRBV12-4
ASSLSGSSNTGELF | - | - | TRBV27
SATAYGTDYGYT | - | - | TRBV20-1
ASSRTEQGAAGN | TRBD1 | - | TRBV28
SAQSTEQY | - | - | TRBV20-1
ASSQGNTIY | - | few | TRBV4-2
ASSFHHEKLF | - | many | TRBV28
SARTTGTTNTGELF | - | few | TRBV20-1
ASSQAGGPSGANVLT | - | few | TRBV4-2
SARGQLADDLEQY | - | many | TRBV20-1
ASSQPQGGNEQY | - | many | TRBV3-1
ASSRDSQNIPEAF | - | - | TRBV5-1
STLRGGSGEQY | TRBD2 | few | TRBV29-1
ASSYNGRGDEKLF | - | - | TRBV6-2/TRBV6-3
ASSLGHSTDTQY | - | - | TRBV5-1
ASSDRWGYTEAF | - | - | TRBV6-4
ASSIAPTQYQPQH | - | - | TRBV19
ASSQADRGLSGYT | TRBD1 | - | TRBV4-3
ASSRSGNTGELF | - | many | TRBV5-1
ASRGLYTEAF | - | few | TRBV14
AWSEGARTDTQY | - | - | TRBV30
SLTNRVLTNTGELF | - | - | TRBV29-1
ASTRRPQASGRAVLDEQY | TRBD2 | - | TRBV6-1
ASSQIAGPRLYEQF | TRBD2 | - | TRBV27
ASSNPGLAGEETQY | TRBD2 | - | TRBV7-9
ASSEIYGAGELF | - | few | TRBV2